This entry features one TCR beta chain sequence. It has no known antigen specificity. Per-nucleotide qualities are absent, and no much larger clonotype sits a single base away. V is pruned by 4 bases and J by 7 bases, leaving 7 bases of the junction without a gene match. Including cysteine and phenylalanine, the CDR3 has 15 amino acids. Only CDR3 DNA remains: 45 bases, in frame from the first base. For CDR1 and CDR2, the germline V gene lists MDHEN and SYDVKM. This sample is part of a study of blood T cell repertoires in COVID-19 (dated by TCRdb to the early 2020s). Regarding the study in general: Collaborator samples came from the United States, Italy and Spain and covered acute and convalescent phases of COVID-19. The material from the prospective study consisted of cDNA or gDNA derived from T cells, B-cell-depleted T cells, or PBMCs. Deeply sampled blood TCRbeta repertoires from subjects exposed to, actively infected with, or recovered from COVID-19 were included in the dataset. A freely available public database, intended as a resource for researchers studying the immune response to SARS-CoV-2, is where the repertoires were released. Samples came from the ongoing ImmuneRACE study (first 160 participants) plus 1,254 subjects from 6 global collaborators. Sample metadata almost always included a de-identified subject ID, COVID-19 status, age in years and sex. Where available, HLA class I and class II types were taken from metadata supplied by the sample provider and were not determined by assay-based typing. Study-wide conclusions, independent of this receptor: Clinical and demographic metadata were provided uncurated, with the amount varying by source and participant.

Each collaborating institution followed its own protocols to collect whole blood in K2EDTA tubes. For TCRbeta analysis, collaborators shipped samples in one of three forms: frozen whole blood, isolated PBMCs, or DNA extracted from either of those sample types. The immunoSEQ Assay, a bias-controlled multiplex PCR, was used to amplify TCRbeta CDR3 regions from genomic DNA. On the authors' methods: The number of nucleated cells in each sample was estimated from the amplification of reference gene primers within the assay. To quantify the absolute abundance of each unique TCRbeta CDR3 rearrangement, sequence reads were collapsed and filtered. For each sample, productive Simpson clonality was calculated by taking the square root of Simpson's diversity index across productive rearrangements. TCRdb re-hosts the immuneACCESS table, in-frame sequences only. Its copies lack some clones; in the studies checked, an unresolved V gene accounts for under half of them, and the cause for the rest is not known. Clone size and V and J calls were adopted from that table, with D and trimming inferred from the DNA. Within this sample are hundreds of thousands of clones, with approximately 86% of them counted one time only. The ten largest clones take up around 1.2% of the sample.

The chain uses TRBV28 and TRBJ1-4; 9 bases in between match TRBD1. This sequence originates from a man in his 70s with acute or convalescent COVID-19. Sample: peripheral blood. The sequenced DNA: TGTGCCAGCAGTTCACTGACAGGGGGGATTGAAAAACTGTTTTTT. It codes for CASSSLTGGIEKLFF.